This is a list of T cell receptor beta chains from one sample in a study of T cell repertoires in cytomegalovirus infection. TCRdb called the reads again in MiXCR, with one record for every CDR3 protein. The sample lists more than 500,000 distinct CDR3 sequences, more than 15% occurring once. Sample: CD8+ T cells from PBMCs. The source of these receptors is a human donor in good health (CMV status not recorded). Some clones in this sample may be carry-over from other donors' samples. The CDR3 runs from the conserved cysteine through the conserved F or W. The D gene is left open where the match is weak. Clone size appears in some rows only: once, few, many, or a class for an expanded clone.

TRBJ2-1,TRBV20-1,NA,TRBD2,CSARDGTSSEQFF,TGCAGTGCTAGAGACGGGACTAGCAGTGAGCAGTTCTTC
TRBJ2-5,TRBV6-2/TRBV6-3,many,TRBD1,CASSSGTEETQYF,TGTGCCAGCAGTTCCGGGACAGAAGAGACCCAGTACTTC
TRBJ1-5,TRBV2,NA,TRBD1,CASRDRESQPQHF,TGTGCCAGCAGGGACAGGGAAAGTCAGCCCCAGCATTTT
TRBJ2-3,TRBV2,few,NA,CASSEGPDTQYF,TGTGCCAGCAGTGAGGGCCCAGATACGCAGTATTTT
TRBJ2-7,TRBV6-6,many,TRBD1,CASSSITGDEQYF,TGTGCCAGCAGTAGCATAACAGGGGACGAGCAGTACTTC
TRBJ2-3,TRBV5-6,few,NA,CASSLGNTDTQYF,TGTGCCAGCAGCTTGGGGAACACAGATACGCAGTATTTT
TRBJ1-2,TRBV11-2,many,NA,CASSPGYSYGYTF,TGTGCCAGCAGCCCAGGGTATTCATATGGCTACACCTTC
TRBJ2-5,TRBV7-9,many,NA,CASSPPQGGLETQYF,TGTGCCAGCAGCCCCCCCCAGGGCGGTTTGGAGACCCAGTACTTC
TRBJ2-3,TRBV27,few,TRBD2,CASTFSGRADTQYF,TGTGCCAGCACCTTTAGCGGGCGGGCAGATACGCAGTATTTT
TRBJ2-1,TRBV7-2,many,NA,CASSLRAEDGSYNEQFF,TGTGCCAGCAGCTTACGGGCAGAGGACGGCTCCTACAATGAGCAGTTCTTC
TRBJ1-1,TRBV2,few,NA,CASEKGLTEAFF,TGTGCCAGCGAAAAGGGTTTGACTGAAGCTTTCTTT
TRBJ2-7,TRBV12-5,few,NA,CASGLGAAYEQYF,TGTGCTAGTGGTTTGGGGGCAGCCTACGAGCAGTACTTC
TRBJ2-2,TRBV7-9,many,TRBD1,CASLRWGQGGNTGELFF,TGTGCCAGTTTACGTTGGGGACAGGGAGGGAACACCGGGGAGCTGTTTTTT
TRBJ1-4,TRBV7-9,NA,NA,CASSPQGSLRKLFF,TGTGCCAGCAGCCCCCAGGGTAGTTTGAGGAAACTGTTTTTT
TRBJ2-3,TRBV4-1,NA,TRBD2,CASSQGGGDTQYF,TGCGCCAGCAGCCAAGGGGGGGGTGATACGCAGTATTTT
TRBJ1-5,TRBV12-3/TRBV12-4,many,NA,CASSLAGRKRPQHF,TGTGCCAGCAGTTTGGCGGGTAGGAAGAGACCCCAGCATTTT
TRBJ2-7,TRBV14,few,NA,CASSQDRRREQYF,TGTGCCAGCAGCCAAGATCGGCGACGCGAGCAGTACTTC
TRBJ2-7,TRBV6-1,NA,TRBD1,CASVRTGDSYEQYF,TGTGCCAGCGTAAGGACAGGAGATTCCTACGAGCAGTACTTC